These T cell receptor beta chains were read from a single sample in a study of cytomegalovirus exposure and HLA in healthy donors. Profiled with immunoSEQ multiplex PCR; TCRdb holds only in-frame clones, not every one. The data contain 150,000 to 200,000 clones, over 80% of them singletons. The specimen was PBMCs. These receptors originate from a woman aged 18-29 years in good health and CMV-seronegative. Each CDR3 is given without its conserved first and last residue. Each record gives: V gene, J gene, CDR3 protein.

TRBV27	TRBJ2-7	ASSFSLGLMDYEQY
TRBV11-2	TRBJ2-7	ASSPLKRGGSYEQY
TRBV7-8	TRBJ2-2	ASSHRLNTGELF
TRBV5-1	TRBJ1-1	ASSAGQMNTEAF
TRBV2	TRBJ1-1	ASSYGPEAF
TRBV28	TRBJ1-2	ASSLLEGQPNYGYT
TRBV29-1	TRBJ2-7	SVVWASRGGYEQY
TRBV6-5	TRBJ1-4	ASSYDGRGGEKLF
TRBV6-1	TRBJ1-2	ASSTNYGYT
TRBV6-1	TRBJ1-3	ASSADFTGNTIY
TRBV28	TRBJ1-2	ASSLVSQGVTYGYT
TRBV7-9	TRBJ1-1	ASSLAGGSTEAF
TRBV20-1	TRBJ2-5	SVSQRETQY
TRBV6-5	TRBJ2-7	ASSQGAGRGREQY
TRBV6-4	TRBJ2-3	ASRGAGSDTQY
TRBV11-3	TRBJ2-5	ASSFGLVETQY